The 30 T cell receptor beta chains reported below all come from one sample, sequenced in a study of identical twins. TCRdb re-derived calls from the 5' RACE reads in MiXCR, one entry per CDR3 protein. The sample consists of a few hundred thousand distinct CDR3 sequences, around a sixth of them appearing once. Input material: naive T cells sorted from blood. The receptor source for this set is a man between 50 and 59 years old in good health.

In this sample, this clonotype turned up many times. The V and J genes are TRBV5-4 and TRBJ1-6; D is ambiguous. Germline loops: CDR1 SGHNT, CDR2 YYREEE (reference sequence). This CDR3 is built from 14 residues. Trimming removed 0 bases from V and 4 bases from J, with 5 bases in between. In nucleotides, the CDR3 is TGTGCCAGCAGCTTGGGACAATATAATTCACCCCTCCACTTT. Amino acid sequence: CASSLGQYNSPLHF.

J is TRBJ2-1 and V is TRBV10-2; 11 bases agree with TRBD2. This CDR3 contains 14 residues. In germline, CDR1 is WSHSY, CDR2 SAAADI. V lost 6 bases to trimming and J lost 4 bases; unmatched junction nucleotides: 2. CDR3 loop: CASRSSGRYNEQFF. In DNA form, the CDR3 reads TGCGCCAGCAGATCTAGCGGGAGGTACAATGAGCAGTTCTTC.

This clonotype was seen a handful of times. The V gene is TRBV4-3, the J gene TRBJ2-1; TRBD2 aligns across 7 bases. There are 18 residues in the CDR3. V lost 2 bases and J lost 6; bases outside the gene matches: 16. CDR1 is LGHNA and CDR2 is YSLEER in the germline V gene. The chain's CDR3 is CASSQFREGGQGRNEQFF. CDR3 nucleotides: TGCGCCAGCAGCCAATTTCGAGAGGGAGGGCAGGGTCGCAATGAGCAGTTCTTC.

The chain has TRBV10-3 and TRBJ2-2; 9 nucleotides align to TRBD1. Germline V gives CDR1 ENHRY, CDR2 SYGVKD. The V segment lost 2 bases and the J segment 4 bases; nucleotides outside the gene matches: 5. This CDR3 region has 16 residues. The CDR3 nucleotides read TGTGCCATCAGTGAGGGGACAGGGCCGGCCACCGGGGAGCTGTTTTTT. It encodes CAISEGTGPATGELFF.

The V gene is TRBV6-2 or TRBV6-3, the J gene TRBJ2-1; 8 bases align to TRBD2. Germline CDR1 reads MNHEY; CDR2 reads SVGEGT. J was trimmed by 10 bases and V by 6 bases; bases with no gene match: 8. This CDR3 is built from 13 residues. The CDR3 sequence is CASRTGGQREQFF. DNA of the CDR3: TGTGCCAGCAGAACGGGGGGGCAGCGAGAGCAGTTCTTC.

This clonotype was seen more than once but under ten times. Possible read error: a much larger clone is one base away. The rearrangement links TRBV6-5 to TRBJ2-1; 10 positions match TRBD1. The V gene end was trimmed by 4 bases and the J gene end by 9 bases; junction bases not matched to a gene: 3. The CDR3 has 13 residues. Germline V gives CDR1 MNHEY, CDR2 SVGAGI. The chain's CDR3 is CASSLGTGVEQFF. Here the CDR3 DNA reads TGTGCCAGCAGTTTAGGGACAGGGGTTGAGCAGTTCTTC.

V is TRBV28 and J is TRBJ2-7, with D unresolved. CDR3 length equals 14 residues. Germline CDR1 reads MDHEN; CDR2 reads SYDVKM. V was cut by 5 bases and J by 2 bases, with 13 bases left in between. Here the CDR3 reads CASSARIDTYEQYF. Written as DNA, the CDR3 is TGTGCCAGCAGTGCCCGGATCGACACCTACGAGCAGTACTTC. Supplemented by reference TRBV28 and TRBJ2-7, the full variable domain reads DVKVTQSSRYLVKRTGEKVFLECVQDMDHENMFWYRQDPGLGLRLIYFSYDVKMKEKGDIPEGYSVSREKKERFSLILESASTNQTSMYLCASSARIDTYEQYFGPGTRLTVT.

This clonotype has just a few counts. V and J are TRBV7-9 and TRBJ1-1; D gene unclear. V shed 0 bases and J shed 8 bases, with 4 bases lying between them. The CDR3 sequence is 11 residues long. Germline CDR1 SEHNR, CDR2 FQNEAQ (reference sequence). The DNA for the CDR3 is TGTGCCAGCAGCTTAGCAGAAGAAGCTTTCTTT. It translates to CASSLAEEAFF.

About this clonotype: A read error is possible here, since a much larger clone lies one base away. V is TRBV12-3 or TRBV12-4 and J is TRBJ1-4, with D maybe TRBD1 (6 bases). CDR3 size: 13 residues. CDR3 sequence (DNA): TGTGCCAGCACGACAGGAACTACTGAAAAACAGTTTTTT. Its translation is CASTTGTTEKQFF.

The chain links TRBV6-1 to TRBJ2-3; no clear D. V was clipped by 2 bases and J by 14 bases, with 8 bases between them. The CDR3 has 10 amino acids. Germline CDR1 reads MNHNS; CDR2 reads SASEGT. The CDR3 here is CASSEFRSYF. CDR3 sequence (DNA): TGTGCCAGCAGTGAATTCCGTTCGTATTTT.

The chain has TRBV5-1 and TRBJ2-5; D call uncertain. The CDR3 length is 14 residues. Germline loops: CDR1 SGHRS, CDR2 YFSETQ. V was cut by 0 bases and J by 1 base, with 7 bases left in between. CDR3 residues: CASSLDPVQETQYF. The CDR3 DNA reads TGCGCCAGCAGCTTGGATCCAGTCCAAGAGACCCAGTACTTC.

This clonotype was observed a handful of times. The chain recombines TRBV29-1 with TRBJ2-3; maybe TRBD2 (6 bases). CDR3 length: 13 amino acids. Germline CDR1 and CDR2: SQVTM and ANQGSEA. The germline V and J ends were trimmed by 4 bases and 2 bases, with 10 bases remaining between them. CDR3 in DNA: TGCAGCGTTGGGGACTCGCCCACAGATACGCAGTATTTT. Amino acids: CSVGDSPTDTQYF.

This clonotype was seen a handful of times. One junction end disagrees with the germline gene, perhaps due to a read error. The J gene is TRBJ2-2, the V gene TRBV7-7; TRBD2 agrees at 8 bases. From germline, CDR1 is SSHAT and CDR2 FNYEAQ (reference sequence). CDR3 size: 17 residues. CDR3 sequence (DNA): TGTGCTAGCAGGGATCCCGGGACTAGAAACGGTGCCGGGGAGCTGTTTTTT. It specifies CASRDPGTRNGAGELFF.

Of note for this clonotype: A much larger clone differs by one base, so this may be a read error. The rearrangement uses TRBV11-2 and TRBJ2-1, with TRBD2 matching 8 bases. The CDR3 is made up of 18 amino acids. Germline CDR1 is SGHAT and CDR2 is FQNNGV. Trimming cost V 3 bases and J 5 bases; bases outside gene matches: 15. CDR3 amino acids: CASSFRLARYGTHNEQFF. The CDR3 nucleotides read TGTGCCAGCAGCTTTCGACTAGCGAGATACGGTACACACAATGAGCAGTTCTTC.

V usage is TRBV5-1 and J usage is TRBJ1-6; possibly TRBD1 for D (5 bases). Germline V gene lookup returns CDR1 SGHRS and CDR2 YFSETQ. V was clipped by 3 bases and J by 7 bases, with 11 bases between them. This CDR3 is built from 14 residues. The CDR3 bases are TGCGCCAGCAGCTCAGCAGGGCGGAATTCACCCCTCCACTTT. Translating gives CASSSAGRNSPLHF.

The chain has TRBV3-1 and TRBJ2-1; D might be TRBD1 (6 bases). Germline CDR1 is LGHDT and CDR2 is YNNKEL (reference sequence). V was pared by 3 bases and J by 4 bases, with 13 bases between. This CDR3 region has 15 residues. Here the CDR3 reads CASSHWTVSYNEQFF. CDR3 DNA sequence: TGTGCCAGCAGCCACTGGACAGTTTCATACAATGAGCAGTTCTTC.

The chain has TRBV20-1 and TRBJ2-1; D is unclear. The CDR3 runs 16 residues. V lost 7 bases to trimming and J lost 0 bases, with 19 bases between them. Germline CDR1 is DFQATT and CDR2 is SNEGSKA (reference sequence). CDR3 nucleotides: TGCAGTGTGCCCGCGGTTCCTCGAAGCTCCTACAATGAGCAGTTCTTC. It is translated as CSVPAVPRSSYNEQFF.

The rearrangement uses TRBV12-3 or TRBV12-4 and TRBJ2-7, with 7 positions matching TRBD2. V lost 1 base, J lost 0 bases, and 3 bases stayed unmatched. This CDR3 has 15 residues. CDR3 loop: CASSLVRGVSYEQYF. CDR3 nucleotides: TGTGCCAGCAGTTTAGTCCGGGGGGTCTCCTACGAGCAGTACTTC.

This clonotype was observed many times. The DNA for the CDR3 is TGTGCCAGCAGCCAAGACGGGGCTATCCAAGAGACCCAGTACTTC. Translating it yields CASSQDGAIQETQYF. The chain carries TRBV14 and TRBJ2-5; D may correspond to TRBD1 or TRBD2 (5 bases each). CDR1 and CDR2 (germline): SGHDN, FVKESK. There are 15 residues in the CDR3. Trimming cost V 0 bases and J 1 base, with 9 bases left between them.

This clonotype was seen many times. The chain employs TRBV29-1 and TRBJ2-7; TRBD2 agrees at 8 bases. J gave up 3 bases and V 6 bases, and 7 bases lay outside the gene matches. Germline V gene sequence: CDR1 SQVTM, CDR2 ANQGSEA. The CDR3 is made up of 13 amino acids. The CDR3 reads CSVVAGPNYEQYF. The CDR3 DNA sequence: TGCAGCGTCGTAGCGGGACCCAACTACGAGCAGTACTTC.

The chain employs TRBV3-1 and TRBJ1-5; D not certain. The V gene lost 1 base and the J gene lost 0 bases, with 7 bases spanning the gap. Germline CDR1 and CDR2: LGHDT and YNNKEL (reference sequence). The CDR3 has 15 residues. Here the CDR3 reads CASSQGWRSNQPQHF. DNA for the CDR3: TGTGCCAGCAGCCAAGGCTGGCGTAGCAATCAGCCCCAGCATTTT.

A remark on this clonotype: This may come from a read error, since a much larger clone is one base off. V is TRBV4-3 and J is TRBJ2-1; weak D call: TRBD2 (6 bases). The CDR3 runs to 15 residues. Germline loops: CDR1 LGHNA, CDR2 YSLEER. The CDR3 DNA follows: TGCGCCTGCAGCCAATTTAGCGGAAATTACAATGAGCAGTTCTTC. Translating gives CACSQFSGNYNEQFF.

The table lists this clonotype with many counts. The chain joins TRBV20-1 to TRBJ2-2; D perhaps matches TRBD1 (6 bases). The CDR3 has 12 residues. V was trimmed by 4 bases and J by 6 bases, leaving 9 bases between them. Germline lookup yields CDR1 DFQATT and CDR2 SNEGSKA (reference sequence). CDR3 residues: CSATQGSGELFF. CDR3 nucleotides: TGCAGTGCTACACAGGGATCCGGGGAGCTGTTTTTT.

The chain links TRBV4-3 to TRBJ2-2, with 12 bases lining up with TRBD2. Germline lookup yields CDR1 LGHNA and CDR2 YSLEER. With V trimmed by 4 bases and J by 6 bases, 6 bases remained unmatched. The CDR3 is 16 residues long. The CDR3 loop reads CASSPRLAGVAGELFF. The CDR3 nucleotides read TGCGCCAGCAGCCCTAGACTAGCGGGAGTCGCCGGGGAGCTGTTTTTT.

This clonotype was seen a few times. The chain carries TRBV7-9 and TRBJ2-3; 7 positions agree with TRBD1. CDR3 length: 14 residues. CDR1 SEHNR and CDR2 FQNEAQ come from the germline V gene (reference sequence). V lost 4 bases, J lost 1 base, and 2 bases stayed unmatched. CDR3 in amino acids: CASSWTGGTDTQYF. CDR3 coding DNA: TGTGCCAGCAGCTGGACAGGCGGCACAGATACGCAGTATTTT.

The chain couples TRBV29-1 to TRBJ1-5; D is possibly TRBD1 (5 bases). Germline CDR1 is SQVTM and CDR2 is ANQGSEA. Trimming removed 7 bases from V and 0 bases from J, with 7 bases in between. The CDR3 contains 12 residues. The CDR3 bases are TGCAGCGGGGGGGATAGCAATCAGCCCCAGCATTTT. Translating gives CSGGDSNQPQHF.

This clonotype occurred a few times. The chain is built from TRBV5-5 and TRBJ2-7; 8 nucleotides agree with TRBD1. The junction had 8 bases not matched to a gene; V was cut back by 4 bases and J by 2 bases. CDR1 and CDR2 (germline): SGHKS, YYEKEE (reference sequence). This CDR3 spans 15 amino acids. The CDR3 sequence is CASSKGTGNTYEQYF. CDR3 sequence (DNA): TGTGCCAGCAGCAAGGGGACAGGAAACACCTACGAGCAGTACTTC.

CDR3 nucleotides: TGCGCCAGCAGCTTGGCTACAGGCGGCGAGACCCAGTACTTC. It codes for CASSLATGGETQYF. The chain links TRBV5-1 to TRBJ2-5; D perhaps matches TRBD1 (5 bases). CDR1 and CDR2 from the germline V gene are SGHRS and YFSETQ. This CDR3 region has 14 residues. Trimming removed 0 bases from V and 5 bases from J, with 11 bases in between.

This sequence joins TRBV5-1 and TRBJ2-6, with D perhaps matching TRBD1 or TRBD2 (5 bases each). The CDR3 is made up of 21 amino acids. Germline CDR1 SGHRS, CDR2 YFSETQ. V was shortened by 3 bases and J by 2 bases, with 27 bases between the two germline ends. CDR3 in DNA: TGCGCCAGCAGCTCGCAAATCTCCCCTCGGGACCTCAGGGCTGGGGCCAACGTCCTGACTTTC. It codes for CASSSQISPRDLRAGANVLTF. Together with reference TRBV5-1 and TRBJ2-6, the CDR3 gives the full variable domain: KAGVTQTPRYLIKTRGQQVTLSCSPISGHRSVSWYQQTPGQGLQFLFEYFSETQRNKGNFPGRFSGRQFSNSRSEMNVSTLELGDSALYLCASSSQISPRDLRAGANVLTFGAGSRLTVL.

Ten or more counts support this clonotype. The gene calls are TRBV18 and TRBJ1-5; D uncertain. In germline, CDR1 is KGHSH, CDR2 LQKENI. The V end was cut by 3 bases, the J end by 1 base, with 16 bases between. The CDR3 length is 17 residues. The CDR3 nucleotides read TGTGCCAGCTCACCGAATCAAGGGTTACGGAGCAATCAGCCCCAGCATTTT. Protein: CASSPNQGLRSNQPQHF.